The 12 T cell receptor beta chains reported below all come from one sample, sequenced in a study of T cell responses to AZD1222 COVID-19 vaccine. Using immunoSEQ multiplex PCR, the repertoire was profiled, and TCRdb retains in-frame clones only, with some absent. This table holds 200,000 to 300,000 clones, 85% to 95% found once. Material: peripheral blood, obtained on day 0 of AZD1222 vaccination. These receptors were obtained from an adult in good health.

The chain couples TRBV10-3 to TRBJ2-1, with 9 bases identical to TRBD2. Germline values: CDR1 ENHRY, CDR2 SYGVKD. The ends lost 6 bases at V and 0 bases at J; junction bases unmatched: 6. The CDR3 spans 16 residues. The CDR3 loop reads CAIRSSGGISYNEQFF. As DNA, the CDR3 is TGTGCCATCAGAAGTAGCGGGGGTATCTCCTACAATGAGCAGTTCTTC.

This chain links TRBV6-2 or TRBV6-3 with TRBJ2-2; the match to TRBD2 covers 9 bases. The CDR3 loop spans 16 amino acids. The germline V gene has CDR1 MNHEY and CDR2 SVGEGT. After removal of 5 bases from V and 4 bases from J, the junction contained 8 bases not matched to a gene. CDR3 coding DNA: TGTGCCAGCAGTACTCTGCGGGAGGGTCTCACCGGGGAGCTGTTTTTT. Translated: CASSTLREGLTGELFF.

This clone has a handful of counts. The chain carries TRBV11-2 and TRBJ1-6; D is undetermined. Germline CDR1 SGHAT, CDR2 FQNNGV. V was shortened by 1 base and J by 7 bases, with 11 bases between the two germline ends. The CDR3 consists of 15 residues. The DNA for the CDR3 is TGTGCCAGCAGCTTAGCTCCGGGGTCCAATTCACCCCTCCACTTT. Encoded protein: CASSLAPGSNSPLHF. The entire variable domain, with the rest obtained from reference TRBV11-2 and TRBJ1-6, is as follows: EAGVAQSPRYKIIEKRQSVAFWCNPISGHATLYWYQQILGQGPKLLIQFQNNGVVDDSQLPKDRFSAERLKGVDSTLKIQPAKLEDSAVYLCASSLAPGSNSPLHFGNGTRLTVT.

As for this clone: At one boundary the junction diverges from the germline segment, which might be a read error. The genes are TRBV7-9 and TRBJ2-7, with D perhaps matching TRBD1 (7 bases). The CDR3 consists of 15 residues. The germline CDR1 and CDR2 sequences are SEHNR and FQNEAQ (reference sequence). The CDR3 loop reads CASSLAGGKPYEQYF. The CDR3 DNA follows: TGTGCCAGCAGCCTAGCAGGGGGGAAACCCTACGAGCAGTACTTC.

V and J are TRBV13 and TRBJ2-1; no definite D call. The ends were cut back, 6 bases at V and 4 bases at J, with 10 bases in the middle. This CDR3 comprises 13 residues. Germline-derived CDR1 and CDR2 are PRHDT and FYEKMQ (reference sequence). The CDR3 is CASSYSDYNEQFF. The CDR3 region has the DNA TGTGCCAGCAGTTACAGCGATTACAATGAGCAGTTCTTC.

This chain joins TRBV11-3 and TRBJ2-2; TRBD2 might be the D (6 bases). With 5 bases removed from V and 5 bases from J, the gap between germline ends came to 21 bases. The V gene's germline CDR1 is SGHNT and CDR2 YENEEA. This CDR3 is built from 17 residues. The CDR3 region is CASSPRGTVGRTGELFF. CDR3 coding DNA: TGTGCCAGCAGCCCGAGGGGTACAGTAGGGAGGACCGGGGAGCTGTTTTTT.

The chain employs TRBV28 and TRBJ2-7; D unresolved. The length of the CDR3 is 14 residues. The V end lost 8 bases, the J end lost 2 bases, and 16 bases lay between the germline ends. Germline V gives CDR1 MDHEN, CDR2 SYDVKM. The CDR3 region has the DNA TGTGCCAGCCGTTCGGCCGGTAGCACCTACGAGCAGTACTTC. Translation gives CASRSAGSTYEQYF.

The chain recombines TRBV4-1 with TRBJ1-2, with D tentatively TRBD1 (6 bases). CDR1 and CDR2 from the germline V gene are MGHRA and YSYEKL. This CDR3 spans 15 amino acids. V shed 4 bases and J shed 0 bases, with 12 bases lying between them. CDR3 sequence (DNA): TGCGCCAGCAGCCTGCAGGGGATGTCTAACTATGGCTACACCTTC. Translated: CASSLQGMSNYGYTF.

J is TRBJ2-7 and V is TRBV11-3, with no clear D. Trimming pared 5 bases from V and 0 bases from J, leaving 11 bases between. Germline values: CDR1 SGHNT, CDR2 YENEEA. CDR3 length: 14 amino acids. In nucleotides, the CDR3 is TGTGCCAGCAGCCCCTCGGGCCTCTCCTACGAGCAGTACTTC. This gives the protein CASSPSGLSYEQYF.

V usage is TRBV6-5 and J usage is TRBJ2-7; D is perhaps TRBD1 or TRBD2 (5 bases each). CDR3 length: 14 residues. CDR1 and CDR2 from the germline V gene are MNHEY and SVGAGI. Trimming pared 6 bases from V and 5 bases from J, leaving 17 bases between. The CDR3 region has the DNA TGTGCCAGCAGGGGCTGGGACCGCTACCACGAGCAGTACTTC. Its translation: CASRGWDRYHEQYF.

The CDR3 sequence is CSVGEEKLFF. The CDR3 nucleotides are TGCAGCGTTGGAGAAGAAAAACTGTTTTTT. The chain couples TRBV29-1 to TRBJ1-4, with no clear D. The CDR3 covers 10 residues. Germline assignment: CDR1 SQVTM and CDR2 ANQGSEA. V was clipped by 4 bases and J by 8 bases, with 5 bases between them.

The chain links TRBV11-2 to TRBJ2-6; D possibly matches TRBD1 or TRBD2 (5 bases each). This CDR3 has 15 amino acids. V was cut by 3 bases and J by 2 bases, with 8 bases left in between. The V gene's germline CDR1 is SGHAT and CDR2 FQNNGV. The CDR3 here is CASSLGDPGANVLTF. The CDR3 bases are TGTGCCAGCAGCTTGGGGGATCCTGGGGCCAACGTCCTGACTTTC.